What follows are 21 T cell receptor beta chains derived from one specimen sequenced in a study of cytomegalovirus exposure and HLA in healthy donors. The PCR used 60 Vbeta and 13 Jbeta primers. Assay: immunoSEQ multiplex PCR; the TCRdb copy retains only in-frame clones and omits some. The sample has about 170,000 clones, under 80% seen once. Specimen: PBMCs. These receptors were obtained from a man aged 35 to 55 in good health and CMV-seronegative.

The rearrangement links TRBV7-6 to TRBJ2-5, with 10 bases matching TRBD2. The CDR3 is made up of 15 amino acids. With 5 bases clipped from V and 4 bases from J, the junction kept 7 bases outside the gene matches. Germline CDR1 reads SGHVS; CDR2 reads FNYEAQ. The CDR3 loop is CASSPGASGGETQYF. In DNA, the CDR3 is TGTGCCAGCAGCCCGGGGGCTAGCGGGGGAGAGACCCAGTACTTC.

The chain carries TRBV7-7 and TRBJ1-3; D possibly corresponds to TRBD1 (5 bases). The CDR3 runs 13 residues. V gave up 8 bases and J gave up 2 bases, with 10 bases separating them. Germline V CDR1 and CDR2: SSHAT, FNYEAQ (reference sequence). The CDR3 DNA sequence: TGTGCCAGCGGGGCATCTCCTGGAAACACCATATATTTT. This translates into CASGASPGNTIYF.

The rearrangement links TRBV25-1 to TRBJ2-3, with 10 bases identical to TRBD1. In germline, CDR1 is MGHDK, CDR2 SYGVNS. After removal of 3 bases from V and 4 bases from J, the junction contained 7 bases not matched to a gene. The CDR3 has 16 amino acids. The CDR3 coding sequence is TGTGCCAGCAGTGAGGACAGGGGGAGGGCCTCAGATACGCAGTATTTT. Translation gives CASSEDRGRASDTQYF.

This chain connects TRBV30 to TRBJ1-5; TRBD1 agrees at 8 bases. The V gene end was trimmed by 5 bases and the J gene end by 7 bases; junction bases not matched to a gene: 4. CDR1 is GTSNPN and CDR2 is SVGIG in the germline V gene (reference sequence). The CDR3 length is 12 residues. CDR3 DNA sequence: TGTGCCTGGGACAGGGGAAGGCAGCCCCAGCATTTT. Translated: CAWDRGRQPQHF.

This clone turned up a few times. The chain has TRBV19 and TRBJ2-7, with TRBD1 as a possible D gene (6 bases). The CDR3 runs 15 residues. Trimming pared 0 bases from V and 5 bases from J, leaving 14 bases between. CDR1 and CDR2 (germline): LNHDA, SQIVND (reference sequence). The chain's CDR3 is CASSIEGQPVDEQYF. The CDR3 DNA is TGTGCCAGTAGTATAGAGGGACAACCAGTTGACGAGCAGTACTTC.

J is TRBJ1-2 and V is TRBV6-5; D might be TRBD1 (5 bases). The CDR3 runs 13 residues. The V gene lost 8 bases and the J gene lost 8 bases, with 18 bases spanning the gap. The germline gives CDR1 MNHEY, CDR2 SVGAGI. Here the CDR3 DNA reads TGTGCCAGCCATCCCAGGGCCTTCGAGGGCTACACCTTC. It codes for CASHPRAFEGYTF.

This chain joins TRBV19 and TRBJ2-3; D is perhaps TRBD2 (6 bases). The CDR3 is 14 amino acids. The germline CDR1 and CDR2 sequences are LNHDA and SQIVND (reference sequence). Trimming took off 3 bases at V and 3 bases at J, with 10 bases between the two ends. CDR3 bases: TGTGCCAGTAGTATTGGGGCGGGAACAGATACGCAGTATTTT. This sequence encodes CASSIGAGTDTQYF.

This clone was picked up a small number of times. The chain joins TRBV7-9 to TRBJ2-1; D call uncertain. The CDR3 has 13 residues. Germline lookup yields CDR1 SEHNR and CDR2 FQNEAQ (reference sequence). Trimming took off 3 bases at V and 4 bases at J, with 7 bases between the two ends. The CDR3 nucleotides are TGTGCCAGCAGCTTTGTCCGTTACAATGAGCAGTTCTTC. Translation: CASSFVRYNEQFF.

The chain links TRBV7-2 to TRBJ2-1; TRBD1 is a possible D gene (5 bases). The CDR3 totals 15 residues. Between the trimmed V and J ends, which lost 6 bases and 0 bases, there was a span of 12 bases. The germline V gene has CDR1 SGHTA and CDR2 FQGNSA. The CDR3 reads CASSLPGFSYNEQFF. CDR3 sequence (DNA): TGTGCCAGCAGTCTACCAGGGTTCTCCTACAATGAGCAGTTCTTC.

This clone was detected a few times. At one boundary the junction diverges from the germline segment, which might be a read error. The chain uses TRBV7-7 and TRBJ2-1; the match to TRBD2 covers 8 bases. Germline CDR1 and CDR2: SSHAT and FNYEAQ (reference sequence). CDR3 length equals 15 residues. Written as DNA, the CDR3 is TGTGCTAGCAGCTTAGGACTAGCCTCCTACAATGAGCAGTTCTTC. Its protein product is CASSLGLASYNEQFF.

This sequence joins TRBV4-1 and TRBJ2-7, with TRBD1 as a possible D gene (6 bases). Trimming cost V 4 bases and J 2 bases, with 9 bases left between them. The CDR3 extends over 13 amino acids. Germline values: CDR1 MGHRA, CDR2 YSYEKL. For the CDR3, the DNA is TGCGCCAGCAGCCCAGGACAGACCTACGAGCAGTACTTC. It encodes CASSPGQTYEQYF.

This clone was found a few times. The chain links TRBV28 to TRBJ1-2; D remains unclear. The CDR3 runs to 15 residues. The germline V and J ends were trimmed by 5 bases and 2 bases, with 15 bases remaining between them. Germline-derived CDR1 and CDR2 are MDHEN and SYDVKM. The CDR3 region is CASSDSSPLNYGYTF. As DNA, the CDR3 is TGTGCCAGCAGTGACTCGAGCCCCTTAAACTATGGCTACACCTTC.

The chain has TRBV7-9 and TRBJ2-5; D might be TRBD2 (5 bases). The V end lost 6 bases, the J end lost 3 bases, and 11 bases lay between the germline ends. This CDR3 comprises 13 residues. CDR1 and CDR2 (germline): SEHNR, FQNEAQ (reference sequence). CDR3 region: CASSSTNKETQYF. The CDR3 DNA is TGTGCCAGCAGTTCGACTAACAAAGAGACCCAGTACTTC.

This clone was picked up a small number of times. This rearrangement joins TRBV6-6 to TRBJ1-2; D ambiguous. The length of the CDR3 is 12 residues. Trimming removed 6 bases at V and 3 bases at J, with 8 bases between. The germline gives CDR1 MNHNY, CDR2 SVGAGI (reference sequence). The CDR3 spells CASRTGDYGYTF. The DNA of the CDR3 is TGTGCCAGCAGGACGGGTGACTATGGCTACACCTTC.

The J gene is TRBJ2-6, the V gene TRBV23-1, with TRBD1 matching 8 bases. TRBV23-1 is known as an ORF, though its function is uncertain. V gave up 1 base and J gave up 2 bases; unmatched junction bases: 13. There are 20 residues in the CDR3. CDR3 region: CASSQFYDGQGSAGANVLTF. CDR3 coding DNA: TGCGCCAGCAGTCAATTCTATGATGGACAGGGATCTGCTGGGGCCAACGTCCTGACTTTC.

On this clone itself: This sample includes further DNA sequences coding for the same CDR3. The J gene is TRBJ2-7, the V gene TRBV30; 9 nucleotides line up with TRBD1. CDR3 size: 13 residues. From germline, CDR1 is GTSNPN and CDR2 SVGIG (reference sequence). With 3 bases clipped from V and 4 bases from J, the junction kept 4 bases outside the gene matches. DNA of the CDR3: TGTGCCTGGAGAGGGACAGGGAAGTACGAGCAGTACTTC. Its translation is CAWRGTGKYEQYF.

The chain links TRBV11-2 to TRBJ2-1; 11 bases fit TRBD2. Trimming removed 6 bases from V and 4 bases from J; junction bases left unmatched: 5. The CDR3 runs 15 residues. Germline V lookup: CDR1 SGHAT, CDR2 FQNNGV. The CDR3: CASRPLAGGYNEQFF. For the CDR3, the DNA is TGTGCCAGCAGACCGCTAGCGGGGGGTTACAATGAGCAGTTCTTC.

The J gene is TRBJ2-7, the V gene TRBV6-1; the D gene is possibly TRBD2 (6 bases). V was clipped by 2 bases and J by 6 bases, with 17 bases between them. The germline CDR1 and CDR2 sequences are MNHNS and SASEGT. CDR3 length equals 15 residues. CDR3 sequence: CASSEMETGGFEQYF. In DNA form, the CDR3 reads TGTGCCAGCAGTGAAATGGAAACCGGAGGGTTCGAGCAGTACTTC.

Written as DNA, the CDR3 is TGCGCCAGCACCTCCTCCACAGATACGCAGTATTTT. This gives the protein CASTSSTDTQYF. V gene TRBV5-1 combines with J gene TRBJ2-3, with D uncertain. This CDR3 contains 12 residues. V lost 6 bases and J 2 bases, leaving 7 bases between the germline ends. Germline V gene data show CDR1 as SGHRS and CDR2 as YFSETQ.

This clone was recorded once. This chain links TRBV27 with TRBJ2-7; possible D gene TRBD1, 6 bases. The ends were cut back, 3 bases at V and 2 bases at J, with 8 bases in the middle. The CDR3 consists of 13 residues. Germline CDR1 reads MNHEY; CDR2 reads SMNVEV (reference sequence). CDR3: CASSLGAAYEQYF. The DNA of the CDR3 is TGTGCCAGCAGTTTGGGGGCAGCCTACGAGCAGTACTTC.

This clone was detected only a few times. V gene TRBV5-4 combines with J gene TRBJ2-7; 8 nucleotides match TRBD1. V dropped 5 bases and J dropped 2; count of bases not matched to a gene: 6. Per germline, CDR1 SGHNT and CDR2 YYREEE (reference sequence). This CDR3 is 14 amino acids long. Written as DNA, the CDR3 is TGTGCCAGCAGATCCGGGACAGGTCCCTACGAGCAGTACTTC. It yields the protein CASRSGTGPYEQYF.